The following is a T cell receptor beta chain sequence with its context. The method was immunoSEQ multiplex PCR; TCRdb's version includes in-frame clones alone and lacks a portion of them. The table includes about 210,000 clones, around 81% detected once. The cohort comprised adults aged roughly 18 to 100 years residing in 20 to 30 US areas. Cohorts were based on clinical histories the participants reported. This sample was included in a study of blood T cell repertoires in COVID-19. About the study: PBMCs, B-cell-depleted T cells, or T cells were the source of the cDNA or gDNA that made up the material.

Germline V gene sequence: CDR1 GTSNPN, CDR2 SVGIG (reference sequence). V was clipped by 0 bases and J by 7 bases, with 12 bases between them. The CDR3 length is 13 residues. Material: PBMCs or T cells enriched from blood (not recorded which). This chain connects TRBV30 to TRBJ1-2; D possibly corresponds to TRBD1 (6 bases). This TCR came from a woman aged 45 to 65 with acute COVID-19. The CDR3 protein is CAWSVSGTSGYTF. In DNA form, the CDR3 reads TGTGCCTGGAGTGTAAGCGGGACAAGTGGCTACACCTTC.